This TCR beta chain stems from a study of early T cells in non-severe SARS-CoV-2 infection. For the study at large: Unsorted whole blood bulk RNA was sequenced, with unpaired chains.

The TCR library protocol was used to attach unique molecular identifiers. These identifiers were attached to individual cDNA molecules. A single record per CDR3 protein comes from TCRdb applying MiXCR to the 5' RACE reads. Counted here are 70,000 to 95,000 distinct CDR3 sequences, about 15% occurring once; the ten biggest clones make up approximately 0.54%. V was clipped by 0 bases and J by 1 base, with 10 bases between them. The germline V gene has CDR1 MNHEY and CDR2 SVGEGT. The CDR3 contains 15 residues. Sample: whole blood. This sequence originates from an adult who was a healthcare worker with PCR-confirmed SARS-CoV-2 infection or an uninfected control (not recorded which). This chain connects TRBV6-2 or TRBV6-3 to TRBJ2-7; D perhaps matches TRBD2 (5 bases). The CDR3 spells CASSYSSGSSYEQYV. The CDR3 DNA reads as TGTGCCAGCAGTTACTCGAGCGGCAGTTCCTACGAGCAGTACGTC.